These 17 T cell receptor beta chains were sequenced from one sample in a study of blood T cells in healthy people across ages. Using a J-beta primer mix together with a sample-barcoded 5' primer, a second PCR was run for roughly 6 to 11 cycles. From the 5' RACE reads, TCRdb called clonotypes with MiXCR, one entry per CDR3 protein. The data show 850,000 or so distinct CDR3 sequences, with around 30% seen just once and roughly 17% held by the top ten. Sequenced sample: blood. These receptors all stem from a woman of 80 years or more in good health.

There are many counts of this clonotype. This chain links TRBV24-1 with TRBJ2-1, with D perhaps matching TRBD1 or TRBD2 (6 bases each). The germline V and J ends were trimmed by 5 bases and 6 bases, with 19 bases remaining between them. The CDR3 runs to 16 residues. Germline values: CDR1 KGHDR, CDR2 SFDVKD. The CDR3 nucleotides read TGTGCCACCAGTGCAACCGGGACTGAGGGGGTCAATGAGCAGTTCTTC. It specifies CATSATGTEGVNEQFF.

This clonotype was counted at least ten times. The V and J genes are TRBV7-2 and TRBJ2-5; 7 bases agree with TRBD1. CDR1 SGHTA and CDR2 FQGNSA come from the germline V gene. The CDR3 totals 15 residues. Trimming took 0 bases from V and 5 from J; bases not matched to a gene: 6. The CDR3: CASSLAPRGPETQYF. The CDR3 DNA reads TGTGCCAGCAGCTTAGCGCCAAGGGGGCCGGAGACCCAGTACTTC.

The chain is built from TRBV2 and TRBJ2-3, with 7 bases lining up with TRBD2. The CDR3 spans 13 residues. Germline V gene sequence: CDR1 SNHLY, CDR2 FYNNEI. J gave up 8 bases and V 1 base, and 3 bases lay outside the gene matches. The CDR3 DNA follows: TGTGCCAGCAGTGAAGACTGGGGGGGTACGCAGTATTTT. This codes for CASSEDWGGTQYF.

The V call is TRBV20-1, the J call TRBJ1-5; the D gene is possibly TRBD1 (5 bases). This CDR3 spans 17 amino acids. Germline values: CDR1 DFQATT, CDR2 SNEGSKA (reference sequence). V was trimmed by 2 bases and J by 2 bases, leaving 19 bases between them. CDR3 residues: CSARRQGSQYRNQPQHF. CDR3 nucleotides: TGCAGTGCTAGAAGGCAGGGTAGCCAGTATCGCAATCAGCCCCAGCATTTT.

This clonotype was found many times. The DNA of the CDR3 is TGTGCCAGCAGTGAAATCGGGCAGGGGAGCTCCTATAATTCACCCCTCCACTTT. It translates to CASSEIGQGSSYNSPLHF. The V and J genes are TRBV6-1 and TRBJ1-6; possible D gene TRBD1, 6 bases. Trimming stripped 2 bases from V and 0 bases from J, with 14 bases between. Germline CDR1 is MNHNS and CDR2 is SASEGT. The CDR3 spans 18 residues.

In its sample, this clonotype was seen a few times. The chain links TRBV7-2 to TRBJ1-1; no definite D call. This CDR3 has 14 residues. Germline CDR1 reads SGHTA; CDR2 reads FQGNSA. Trimming stripped 1 base from V and 8 bases from J, with 14 bases between. The CDR3 reads CASSLVFPQVEAFF. The CDR3 DNA reads as TGTGCCAGCAGCTTAGTATTTCCCCAGGTCGAAGCTTTCTTT.

This clonotype was observed a handful of times. This chain joins TRBV12-3 or TRBV12-4 and TRBJ1-5; the D is unclear. CDR3 length equals 13 residues. Trimming stripped 2 bases from V and 4 bases from J, with 6 bases between. The CDR3 region is CASSLLINQPQHF. CDR3 sequence (DNA): TGTGCCAGCAGTTTACTGATTAATCAGCCCCAGCATTTT.

This clonotype has ten or more counts. The V gene is TRBV6-6, the J gene TRBJ2-3; the match to TRBD1 covers 7 bases. Germline assignment: CDR1 MNHNY and CDR2 SVGAGI (reference sequence). This CDR3 region has 13 residues. V gave up 5 bases and J gave up 7 bases; unmatched junction bases: 6. CDR3 sequence reads: CASSRQGSNTQYF. The CDR3 DNA sequence: TGTGCCAGCAGTCGACAGGGCTCTAATACGCAGTATTTT.

V is TRBV10-1 and J is TRBJ2-2, with 9 bases that match TRBD1. Germline CDR1 reads WNHNN; CDR2 reads SYGVQD (reference sequence). The CDR3 runs to 15 residues. V gave up 4 bases and J gave up 7 bases; unmatched junction bases: 7. CDR3 sequence: CASSVGQGISGELFF. As DNA, the CDR3 is TGCGCCAGCAGTGTTGGACAGGGGATCAGCGGGGAGCTGTTTTTT.

This clonotype was counted at least ten times. The V gene is TRBV5-4, the J gene TRBJ2-3, with D possibly TRBD1 on 6 matching bases. Deletions cut 0 bases from V and 2 bases from J, with 16 bases between. CDR1 and CDR2 (germline): SGHNT, YYREEE (reference sequence). The CDR3 has 17 amino acids. For the CDR3, the DNA is TGTGCCAGCAGCTTGGCCAATCGGCAGGGGTCCACAGATACGCAGTATTTT. It translates to CASSLANRQGSTDTQYF.

The rearrangement joins TRBV29-1 to TRBJ2-1; TRBD2 matches 7 bases. V trimming: 1 base; J trimming: 3 bases; junction bases outside the gene matches: 9. The CDR3 covers 16 residues. The germline V gene encodes CDR1 SQVTM and CDR2 ANQGSEA. CDR3 DNA sequence: TGCAGCGTTGAAGCCATTAGGACTAGTAGCTACAATGAGCAGTTCTTC. It translates to CSVEAIRTSSYNEQFF.

This clonotype appeared a few times. The chain has TRBV4-2 and TRBJ2-3, with 11 bases lining up with TRBD2. CDR3 length equals 17 residues. Germline V gene data show CDR1 as LGHNA and CDR2 as YNFKEQ. V lost 4 bases to trimming and J lost 4 bases; unmatched junction nucleotides: 10. The CDR3 DNA is TGTGCCAGCAGCCCTCGGGCTAGCGGGGGGAGGGCAGATACGCAGTATTTT. Protein sequence: CASSPRASGGRADTQYF.

With regard to this clonotype: This may be a read error: a much more frequent sequence differs by one nucleotide. The chain has TRBV7-9 and TRBJ1-4, with 10 bases lining up with TRBD1. In germline, CDR1 is SEHNR, CDR2 FQNEAQ (reference sequence). CDR3 length equals 13 residues. The CDR3 DNA reads TGTGCCAGCAGCCGGGACAGGGGTGAAAAACGGTTTTTT. Translation: CASSRDRGEKRFF.

With regard to this clonotype: This may be a read error, as it is one base from a much larger clone. The V call is TRBV6-5, the J call TRBJ2-1, with D perhaps being TRBD1 or TRBD2 (5 bases each). The DNA end favors TRBJ2-7, so the J call may be wrong. CDR1 and CDR2 from the germline V gene are MNHEY and SVGAGI. The CDR3 runs to 15 residues. This chain's CDR3 is CASSSSPGPYNEQYF. CDR3 DNA sequence: TGTGCCAGCAGTTCCTCTCCGGGACCTTACAATGAGCAGTACTTC.

This clonotype was observed at least ten times. J is TRBJ2-1 and V is TRBV11-2; D is uncertain. The germline V gene encodes CDR1 SGHAT and CDR2 FQNNGV. The CDR3 is made up of 14 amino acids. V was shortened by 0 bases and J by 4 bases, with 7 bases between the two germline ends. In DNA form, the CDR3 reads TGTGCCAGCAGCTTAGATTCCATTTACAATGAGCAGTTCTTC. It yields the protein CASSLDSIYNEQFF.

This clonotype was detected ten times or more. The chain has TRBV6-6 and TRBJ2-7; D is perhaps TRBD1 (6 bases). V lost 8 bases to trimming and J lost 4 bases, with 15 bases between them. Germline CDR1 is MNHNY and CDR2 is SVGAGI (reference sequence). CDR3 length: 13 amino acids. CDR3 protein: CASRDRGKYEQYF. The CDR3, as DNA: TGTGCCAGCCGAGATAGGGGGAAATACGAGCAGTACTTC.

This chain joins TRBV7-9 and TRBJ1-1, with D uncertain. Germline CDR1 and CDR2: SEHNR and FQNEAQ (reference sequence). This CDR3 is built from 14 residues. Trimming stripped 7 bases from V and 1 base from J, with 13 bases between. This chain's CDR3 is CASTEFRPNTEAFF. The CDR3 DNA reads as TGTGCCAGCACCGAATTCAGGCCGAACACTGAAGCTTTCTTT.